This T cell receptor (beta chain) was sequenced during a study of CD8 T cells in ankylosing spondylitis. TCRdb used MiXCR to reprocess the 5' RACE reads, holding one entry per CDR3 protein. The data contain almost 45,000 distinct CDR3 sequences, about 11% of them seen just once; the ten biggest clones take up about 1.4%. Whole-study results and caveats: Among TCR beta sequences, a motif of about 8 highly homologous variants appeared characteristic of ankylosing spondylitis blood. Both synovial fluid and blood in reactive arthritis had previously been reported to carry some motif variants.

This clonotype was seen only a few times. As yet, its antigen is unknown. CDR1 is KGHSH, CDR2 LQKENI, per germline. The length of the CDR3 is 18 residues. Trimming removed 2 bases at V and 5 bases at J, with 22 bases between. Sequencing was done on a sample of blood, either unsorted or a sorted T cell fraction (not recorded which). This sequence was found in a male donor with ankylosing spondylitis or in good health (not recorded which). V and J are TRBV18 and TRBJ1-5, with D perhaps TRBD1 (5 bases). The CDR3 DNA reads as TGTGCCAGCTCACCAGCTAGCTACGGGCTGGTAGGGGATCAGCCCCAGCATTTT. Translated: CASSPASYGLVGDQPQHF.